These 16 T cell receptor beta chains were all obtained from the same sample, sequenced in a study of blood T cell repertoires in COVID-19. This table comes from immunoSEQ multiplex PCR, and its TCRdb copy is limited to in-frame clones, with some not included. The table lists about 420,000 clones, 80% to 90% of them singletons. The sample was peripheral blood. These receptors were taken from a man aged 18 to 30 with COVID-19, enrolled during active disease.

The CDR3: CASSTGTFNSPLHF. The DNA of the CDR3 is TGTGCCAGCAGTACAGGGACCTTTAATTCACCCCTCCACTTT. V usage is TRBV25-1 and J usage is TRBJ1-6; possibly TRBD1 for D (6 bases). This CDR3 region has 14 residues. Germline CDR1 reads MGHDK; CDR2 reads SYGVNS. V lost 5 bases and J lost 6, with 11 bases in between.

J is TRBJ1-1 and V is TRBV6-5; 9 bases fit TRBD1. J gave up 5 bases and V 5 bases, and 9 bases lay outside the gene matches. Germline-derived CDR1 and CDR2 are MNHEY and SVGAGI. This CDR3 has 15 amino acids. Here the CDR3 reads CASSPSRQGGTEAFF. The CDR3 nucleotides read TGTGCCAGCAGTCCCTCTCGACAGGGGGGGACTGAAGCTTTCTTT.

V usage is TRBV2 and J usage is TRBJ2-2; D not certain. This CDR3 contains 15 residues. Trimming took 1 base from V and 1 from J, leaving 7 bases between them. Germline V gives CDR1 SNHLY, CDR2 FYNNEI. The CDR3 DNA reads as TGTGCCAGCAGTGAAGGGCCTCAGAACACCGGGGAGCTGTTTTTT. Translated: CASSEGPQNTGELFF.

The chain employs TRBV3-1 (or the pseudogene TRBV3-2) and TRBJ2-5; 10 bases map to TRBD2. Germline values: CDR1 LGHDT, CDR2 YNNKEL (reference sequence). The CDR3 contains 14 residues. V lost 1 base and J lost 7; bases outside the gene matches: 3. The CDR3 reads CASSQVSSGGTQYF. In nucleotides, the CDR3 is TGTGCCAGCAGCCAAGTATCTAGCGGGGGGACCCAGTACTTC.

This clone was found a few times. This chain uses TRBV5-1 with TRBJ1-1, with 8 bases identical to TRBD1. After removal of 4 bases from V and 4 bases from J, the junction contained 3 bases not matched to a gene. The CDR3 extends over 13 amino acids. Germline loops: CDR1 SGHRS, CDR2 YFSETQ. The CDR3: CASSVQGATEAFF. CDR3 DNA: TGCGCCAGCAGCGTTCAGGGGGCCACTGAAGCTTTCTTT. Full variable domain (missing parts from reference TRBV5-1 and TRBJ1-1): KAGVTQTPRYLIKTRGQQVTLSCSPISGHRSVSWYQQTPGQGLQFLFEYFSETQRNKGNFPGRFSGRQFSNSRSEMNVSTLELGDSALYLCASSVQGATEAFFGQGTRLTVV.

This chain links TRBV6-2 or TRBV6-3 with TRBJ2-5, with 9 positions matching TRBD1. V lost 2 bases and J lost 2; bases outside the gene matches: 6. Germline V gives CDR1 MNHEY, CDR2 SVGEGT. The CDR3 is 16 amino acids. CDR3 amino acids: CASSYPGQGLQETQYF. The CDR3 DNA is TGTGCCAGCAGTTACCCCGGACAGGGGCTGCAAGAGACCCAGTACTTC.

This clone was counted once. This chain connects TRBV14 to TRBJ2-2; 12 nucleotides agree with TRBD2. Unmatched junction bases numbered 11, after V lost 0 bases and J lost 6 bases. Germline V CDR1 and CDR2: SGHDN, FVKESK. CDR3 size: 19 residues. CDR3 in DNA: TGTGCCAGCAGCCAAGAGAGACTAGCGGGAGCATCAATGTCCGGGGAGCTGTTTTTT. It translates to CASSQERLAGASMSGELFF.

The chain employs TRBV5-1 and TRBJ1-1; a weak D match, TRBD1 (5 bases). In germline, CDR1 is SGHRS, CDR2 YFSETQ. V lost 6 bases to trimming and J lost 1 base, with 10 bases between them. This CDR3 region has 13 residues. The CDR3 nucleotides are TGCGCCAGCACCCTGGGGGGGAACACTGAAGCTTTCTTT. This codes for CASTLGGNTEAFF.

The V call is TRBV5-1, the J call TRBJ2-7; D gene unclear. This CDR3 is 11 amino acids long. Germline lookup yields CDR1 SGHRS and CDR2 YFSETQ. V was cut by 7 bases and J by 6 bases, with 11 bases left in between. The CDR3 DNA is TGCGCCAGCCGAACGGGTGTCGAGCAGTACTTC. Encoded protein: CASRTGVEQYF.

J is TRBJ2-6 and V is TRBV11-2; D is ambiguous. Per the germline V gene, CDR1 is SGHAT and CDR2 is FQNNGV. Trimming pared 5 bases from V and 4 bases from J, leaving 12 bases between. This CDR3 is 15 amino acids long. The CDR3 sequence is CASSPAAGGANVLTF. CDR3 nucleotide sequence: TGTGCCAGCAGCCCCGCCGCCGGGGGGGCCAACGTCCTGACTTTC.

The V call is TRBV19, the J call TRBJ2-2; D may be TRBD1 (5 bases). The CDR3 spans 13 residues. V dropped 6 bases and J dropped 5 bases, with 10 bases sitting between them. The V gene's germline CDR1 is LNHDA and CDR2 SQIVND (reference sequence). The CDR3 coding sequence is TGTGCCAGTAGATGGGGCAGGACCGGGGAGCTGTTTTTT. This encodes CASRWGRTGELFF.

The rearrangement uses TRBV3-1 (or the pseudogene TRBV3-2) and TRBJ2-7; D may be TRBD2 (5 bases). V was shortened by 2 bases and J by 2 bases, with 10 bases between the two germline ends. Germline CDR1 and CDR2: LGHDT and YNNKEL (reference sequence). This CDR3 region has 14 residues. The chain's CDR3 is CASSQNWETYEQYF. The CDR3, as DNA: TGTGCCAGCAGCCAAAATTGGGAGACCTACGAGCAGTACTTC.

V is TRBV10-1 and J is TRBJ2-1, with a possible D match to TRBD2 (6 bases). The ends were cut back, 3 bases at V and 6 bases at J, with 12 bases in the middle. This CDR3 is built from 14 residues. Germline loops: CDR1 WNHNN, CDR2 SYGVQD (reference sequence). The CDR3 protein is CASSDGGTGNEQFF. As DNA, the CDR3 is TGCGCCAGCAGTGATGGGGGGACGGGCAATGAGCAGTTCTTC.

V usage is TRBV5-4 and J usage is TRBJ1-1, with no clear D. Per germline, CDR1 SGHNT and CDR2 YYREEE (reference sequence). Trimming shortened V by 3 bases and J by 4 bases, and 13 bases separated the two germline ends. The CDR3 consists of 14 residues. The CDR3 DNA reads as TGTGCCAGCAGCTCGGAGAGTCGTGGCACTGAAGCTTTCTTT. This codes for CASSSESRGTEAFF.

The chain joins TRBV29-1 to TRBJ2-7; 8 nucleotides agree with TRBD1. The germline CDR1 and CDR2 sequences are SQVTM and ANQGSEA. V was pared by 7 bases and J by 4 bases, with 15 bases of the junction left unmatched. The CDR3 is 15 amino acids. The CDR3 nucleotides are TGCAGCGCCGGGGGAGTCGGACAGGGAAGATACGAGCAGTACTTC. It translates to CSAGGVGQGRYEQYF.

The rearrangement links TRBV27 to TRBJ2-1; no clear D. This CDR3 region has 14 residues. The germline gives CDR1 MNHEY, CDR2 SMNVEV (reference sequence). V lost 3 bases and J lost 0, with 6 bases in between. The CDR3 is CASSLRSSYNEQFF. The CDR3 DNA reads TGTGCCAGCAGTTTGCGGAGCTCCTACAATGAGCAGTTCTTC.